The 4 T cell receptor beta chains below all came from one sample that was sequenced in a study of CD8 T cells in ankylosing spondylitis. TCRdb re-derived calls from the 5' RACE reads in MiXCR, one entry per CDR3 protein. The data contain approximately 260,000 distinct CDR3 sequences, about a sixth of them singletons. Sequencing used blood, either unsorted or a sorted T cell fraction (not recorded which). The receptor set was obtained from a male donor with ankylosing spondylitis or in good health (not recorded which).

The rearrangement joins TRBV4-1 to TRBJ2-7, with 14 bases identical to TRBD2. V was pared by 3 bases and J by 3 bases, with 13 bases of the junction left unmatched. This CDR3 spans 19 amino acids. Germline CDR1 reads MGHRA; CDR2 reads YSYEKL. The CDR3: CASSHPGGGLAGELYEQYF. CDR3 coding DNA: TGCGCCAGCAGCCATCCGGGGGGGGGACTAGCGGGAGAGCTCTACGAGCAGTACTTC.

In this sample, this clonotype turned up many times. The chain couples TRBV29-1 to TRBJ1-2; perhaps TRBD1 as D (5 bases). Germline loops: CDR1 SQVTM, CDR2 ANQGSEA. The CDR3 totals 12 residues. Trimming took off 0 bases at V and 8 bases at J, with 10 bases between the two ends. As DNA, the CDR3 is TGCAGCGTTGAAGACCGGGACGCCGGCTACACCTTC. This translates into CSVEDRDAGYTF.

This clonotype appeared a few times. CDR3 amino acids: CASSYRREAGELFF. The CDR3 nucleotides are TGTGCCAGCAGTTACCGGCGGGAGGCCGGGGAGCTGTTTTTT. The rearrangement uses TRBV6-5 and TRBJ2-2, with 8 bases aligning to TRBD2. CDR1 and CDR2 (germline): MNHEY, SVGAGI. The V and J ends lost 2 bases and 6 bases, in that order; junction bases with no gene match: 2. This CDR3 is built from 14 residues.

This clonotype was seen ten or more times. V usage is TRBV6-1 and J usage is TRBJ2-1; 8 bases align to TRBD2. The trim removed 7 bases at V and 1 base at J, leaving 15 bases unmatched. In germline, CDR1 is MNHNS, CDR2 SASEGT. The CDR3 loop spans 18 amino acids. CDR3 region: CASTQWGVGGGSYNEQFF. CDR3 nucleotide sequence: TGTGCCAGCACCCAATGGGGGGTTGGCGGGGGGTCCTACAATGAGCAGTTCTTC.